This T cell receptor (beta chain) was sequenced during a study of CD8 T cells in Susac syndrome. Blood CD8+ and CD4+ T cells underwent high-throughput TCR beta sequencing. Isolation of CD8+ and CD4+ T cells was performed negatively, whereas enrichment of TEMRA cells was done by FACS. Findings of the study overall: The study conceded that relatively few individuals underwent its TCR sequencing and HLA analysis.

Note on this clonotype: The antigen is not known.

RNA amounts of about 0.5 to 1 ug underwent reverse transcription with random hexamers. Amplification of TCR beta CDR3 was carried out by immunoSEQ multiplex PCR, which covered 54 Vbeta and 13 Jbeta segments. TCRdb independently ran MiXCR on the immunoSEQ multiplex PCR reads; one entry per CDR3 protein. The repertoire holds 150,000 to 200,000 distinct CDR3 sequences, around 90% seen once, with around 0.08% in the top ten. V was shortened by 3 bases and J by 2 bases, with 11 bases between the two germline ends. The CDR3 has 15 amino acids. Germline-derived CDR1 and CDR2 are SGHNT and YYREEE (reference sequence).

The source of this sequence is a human donor in good health. The chain employs TRBV5-4 and TRBJ2-2; a possible D gene is TRBD1 (6 bases). The sample comprised CD4+ T cells from PBMCs. CDR3 nucleotides: TGTGCCAGCAGCTACACAGGGACCAACACCGGGGAGCTGTTTTTT. Translation: CASSYTGTNTGELFF.